Shown below are 13 T cell receptor beta chains from a single sample sequenced in a study of T cells in Graves' hyperthyroidism and ophthalmopathy. The source material, RNA transcripts, was used to amplify TCR beta CDR3 regions. A set of HTBI primers served as the primers for a first-round RT-PCR of the TCR CDR3. TCRdb re-called the multiplex PCR reads with MiXCR, one entry per CDR3 protein. The sample lists roughly 200,000 distinct CDR3 sequences; around a sixth were seen once. Sequencing was performed on blood. The receptors originated from a woman aged 45-65 years with Graves' hyperthyroidism.

In its sample, this clonotype was seen many times. This chain joins TRBV6-1 and TRBJ1-2; D not certain. The V end was cut by 4 bases, the J end by 7 bases, with 19 bases between. The CDR3 covers 15 residues. Germline CDR1 is MNHNS and CDR2 is SASEGT. The CDR3 coding sequence is TGTGCCAGCAGTGGGGGTTGGGCCTCGGGAATTGGCTACACCTTC. It is translated as CASSGGWASGIGYTF.

This clonotype was seen repeatedly, ten times or more. The genes are TRBV24-1 and TRBJ2-5; D not certain. Germline lookup yields CDR1 KGHDR and CDR2 SFDVKD. The V and J ends lost 5 bases and 4 bases respectively, with 13 bases between them. The CDR3 consists of 14 residues. CDR3 amino acids: CATSGSLGLETQYF. The CDR3 DNA follows: TGTGCCACCAGTGGAAGTTTAGGGCTAGAGACCCAGTACTTC.

A remark on this clonotype: A junction end diverges from the germline sequence, so it may reflect a read error. The V and J genes are TRBV6-9 and TRBJ2-3; 11 nucleotides match TRBD2. Germline V gene sequence: CDR1 MNHGY, CDR2 SVAAGI. This CDR3 is built from 16 residues. The CDR3 loop is CASSTGTSGSTDTQYF. The CDR3 DNA reads TGCGCCAGCAGTACGGGGACTAGCGGTAGCACAGATACGCAGTATTTT.

V gene TRBV28 combines with J gene TRBJ1-2; D possibly corresponds to TRBD1 (5 bases). The CDR3 covers 10 residues. Germline assignment: CDR1 MDHEN and CDR2 SYDVKM. Here the CDR3 DNA reads TGTGCTGTATCAGGGATGGGCTACACCTTC. It translates to CAVSGMGYTF.

This chain links TRBV20-1 with TRBJ2-7, with TRBD1 matching over 7 bases. From germline, CDR1 is DFQATT and CDR2 SNEGSKA (reference sequence). V was pared by 0 bases and J by 1 base, with 9 bases of the junction left unmatched. The CDR3 has 16 residues. CDR3 in amino acids: CSARDLAGGFSYEQYF. The CDR3 DNA is TGCAGTGCTAGAGATCTAGCAGGGGGTTTTTCCTACGAGCAGTACTTC.

This clonotype has at least ten counts. The chain couples TRBV5-1 to TRBJ1-1; D may be TRBD1 (6 bases). Germline CDR1 SGHRS, CDR2 YFSETQ. Between the trimmed V and J ends, which lost 4 bases and 2 bases, there was a span of 21 bases. This CDR3 region has 17 residues. CDR3 coding DNA: TGCGCCAGCAGCCCCTGGGGGGGCGAAAAACTAAACACTGAAGCTTTCTTT. Protein product: CASSPWGGEKLNTEAFF.

The J gene is TRBJ1-2, the V gene TRBV14; tentative D call: TRBD1 (6 bases). The germline CDR1 and CDR2 sequences are SGHDN and FVKESK. V was pared by 4 bases and J by 4 bases, with 13 bases between. The CDR3 totals 14 residues. The CDR3 region has the DNA TGTGCCAGCAGCCTCGGACAGATAAGCTATGGCTACACCTTC. It yields the protein CASSLGQISYGYTF.

The sample holds many counts of this clonotype. This chain uses TRBV7-9 with TRBJ1-5, with D unclear. The germline gives CDR1 SEHNR, CDR2 FQNEAQ (reference sequence). Deletions cut 5 bases from V and 4 bases from J, with 6 bases between. There are 12 residues in the CDR3. This CDR3 reads CASSLQNQPQHF. The CDR3 nucleotides read TGTGCCAGCAGCCTGCAAAATCAGCCCCAGCATTTT.

This clonotype has ten or more counts. The chain employs TRBV3-1 and TRBJ2-1; no reliable D call. In germline, CDR1 is LGHDT, CDR2 YNNKEL (reference sequence). This CDR3 has 13 amino acids. Trimming stripped 4 bases from V and 10 bases from J, with 14 bases between. CDR3 sequence (DNA): TGTGCCAGCAGCCCCGTAGGTACCGGGGAGCAGTTCTTC. Residues: CASSPVGTGEQFF.

This clonotype was seen ten or more times. The CDR3 loop is CSAPGSTDTQYF. DNA for the CDR3: TGCAGTGCCCCAGGGAGCACAGATACGCAGTATTTT. The V and J genes are TRBV20-1 and TRBJ2-3; possibly TRBD1 for D (5 bases). Germline-derived CDR1 and CDR2 are DFQATT and SNEGSKA (reference sequence). This CDR3 region has 12 residues. V lost 6 bases and J lost 0, with 7 bases in between.

This clonotype was picked up many times. The gene calls are TRBV12-3 or TRBV12-4 and TRBJ2-1; 10 bases agree with TRBD2. V lost 6 bases to trimming and J lost 2 bases; unmatched junction nucleotides: 7. The CDR3 runs 16 residues. The CDR3 coding sequence is TGTGCCAGCAGCTTAATAGCGGGAGGCCCCTACAATGAGCAGTTCTTC. Translation: CASSLIAGGPYNEQFF.

This chain joins TRBV6-1 and TRBJ2-7; D is possibly TRBD1 (6 bases). This CDR3 is 15 amino acids long. V gave up 4 bases and J gave up 2 bases, with 15 bases separating them. Germline CDR1 MNHNS, CDR2 SASEGT. The CDR3 reads CASSVGTGPPYEQYF. CDR3 nucleotides: TGTGCCAGCAGTGTAGGAACAGGGCCTCCCTACGAGCAGTACTTC.

This clonotype has ten or more counts. Written as DNA, the CDR3 is TGCAGTGCTAGAGATACCCGTAGCCCCCAGCATTTT. Protein product: CSARDTRSPQHF. The chain carries TRBV20-1 and TRBJ1-5; D gene uncertain. From germline, CDR1 is DFQATT and CDR2 SNEGSKA (reference sequence). This CDR3 contains 12 residues. V was clipped by 0 bases and J by 10 bases, with 10 bases between them.